A single sample is the source of the 8 T cell receptor beta chains below, sequenced in a study of naive and memory T cell subsets. An oligonucleotide containing a UMI was ligated to the 3' end of TCR cDNA. The SP2 primer and nested alpha and beta constant region primers amplified ligated cDNA in four rounds. TCRdb processed the 5' RACE reads anew with MiXCR; each CDR3 protein has one entry. This sample has roughly 48,000 distinct CDR3 sequences, with approximately 4.5% found just once. The receptor source for this set is a female donor in good health.

This clonotype was seen ten or more times. The chain couples TRBV6-2 or TRBV6-3 to TRBJ2-1, with TRBD2 identical over 7 bases. Germline trimming cut 6 bases from V and 0 bases from J; bases unmatched to any gene: 5. Per germline, CDR1 MNHEY and CDR2 SVGEGT. CDR3 length equals 15 residues. For the CDR3, the DNA is TGTGCCAGCAGGCAGCGGGGCGGCTCCTACAATGAGCAGTTCTTC. It codes for CASRQRGGSYNEQFF.

This clonotype was seen ten or more times. This sequence joins TRBV6-2 or TRBV6-3 and TRBJ2-7, with TRBD2 as a possible D gene (5 bases). Per germline, CDR1 MNHEY and CDR2 SVGEGT. This CDR3 comprises 14 residues. Trimming took 8 bases from V and 3 from J, leaving 17 bases between them. CDR3 in DNA: TGTGCCAGCTCGAATCCGGGCGGGCTCTACGAGCAGTACTTC. This gives the protein CASSNPGGLYEQYF.

This clonotype was counted ten times or more. This chain connects TRBV3-1 to TRBJ2-7; 8 bases map to TRBD2. The CDR3 is made up of 17 amino acids. J was trimmed by 2 bases and V by 0 bases; bases with no gene match: 9. From germline, CDR1 is LGHDT and CDR2 YNNKEL (reference sequence). In DNA, the CDR3 is TGTGCCAGCAGCCAAGACCCGACTAGCGCTAGAACCTACGAGCAGTACTTC. Protein product: CASSQDPTSARTYEQYF.

There are many counts of this clonotype. This chain joins TRBV28 and TRBJ1-5; TRBD1 aligns across 9 bases. The ends lost 5 bases at V and 7 bases at J; junction bases unmatched: 18. The CDR3 spans 18 residues. Per germline, CDR1 MDHEN and CDR2 SYDVKM. The DNA for the CDR3 is TGTGCCAGCAGTCGACAGGGGGACCCCCAGAAGCCCCTCCAGCCCCAGCATTTT. The encoded protein is CASSRQGDPQKPLQPQHF.

CDR3 coding DNA: TGCAGTGCTCTACTAGCGGGGTTCTACAATGAGCAGTTCTTC. This gives the protein CSALLAGFYNEQFF. The chain recombines TRBV20-1 with TRBJ2-1, with TRBD2 matching over 10 bases. This CDR3 is built from 14 residues. The ends lost 5 bases at V and 3 bases at J; junction bases unmatched: 4. Germline-derived CDR1 and CDR2 are DFQATT and SNEGSKA (reference sequence).

This clonotype was detected ten times or more. The chain links TRBV10-2 to TRBJ2-7; 10 bases align to TRBD2. Trimming took 6 bases from V and 5 from J; bases not matched to a gene: 16. CDR1 is WSHSY and CDR2 is SAAADI in the germline V gene. This CDR3 region has 17 residues. The CDR3 coding sequence is TGCGCCAGCAGGGTGATAGCGAGCGGGAGGGCCGGGGACGAGCAGTACTTC. Amino acids: CASRVIASGRAGDEQYF.

The V and J genes are TRBV11-1 and TRBJ2-2; 7 nucleotides agree with TRBD1. The CDR3 loop spans 14 amino acids. Trimming at V came to 6 bases and at J to 4 bases, leaving 5 bases not matched to a gene. The germline CDR1 and CDR2 sequences are SGHAT and FQDESV (reference sequence). The CDR3 spells CASRRDRVTGELFF. The CDR3 DNA is TGTGCCAGCAGGAGGGACAGAGTCACCGGGGAGCTGTTTTTT.

This clonotype was found many times. J is TRBJ2-5 and V is TRBV7-2, with D uncertain. In germline, CDR1 is SGHTA, CDR2 FQGNSA. Trimming stripped 2 bases from V and 2 bases from J, with 6 bases between. The CDR3 length is 13 residues. The CDR3 bases are TGTGCCAGCAGCTTATTCTATCAAGAGACCCAGTACTTC. Encoded protein: CASSLFYQETQYF. The full variable domain, in which reference TRBV7-2 and TRBJ2-5 provide the parts outside the CDR3, is GAGVSQSPSNKVTEKGKDVELRCDPISGHTALYWYRQSLGQGLEFLIYFQGNSAPDKSGLPSDRFSAERTGGSVSTLTIQRTQQEDSAVYLCASSLFYQETQYFGPGTRLLVL.